The 2 T cell receptor beta chains listed next were all sequenced from one sample in a study of cytomegalovirus exposure and HLA in healthy donors. With 60 Vbeta and 13 Jbeta primers, the PCR was carried out. Data came from immunoSEQ multiplex PCR; TCRdb stores just in-frame clones and leaves some out. Among approximately 190,000 clones, around 85% were seen once, and the ten largest hold around 4%. Sequenced material: PBMCs. The receptors shown here come from a man aged 45 to 65 in good health and CMV-seronegative.

This chain links TRBV27 with TRBJ2-7; 15 bases align to TRBD2. The CDR3 has 16 amino acids. V gave up 5 bases and J gave up 6 bases; unmatched junction bases: 8. Per the germline V gene, CDR1 is MNHEY and CDR2 is SMNVEV (reference sequence). In nucleotides, the CDR3 is TGTGCCAGCAGTCCCTGGACTAGCGGGGGGGCCCTCGAGCAGTACTTC. Amino acid sequence: CASSPWTSGGALEQYF.

This clone was detected a few times. This chain connects TRBV18 to TRBJ1-5; 8 bases fit TRBD1. The J segment lost 4 bases and the V segment lost 6 bases, leaving 5 bases of the junction unmatched. The length of the CDR3 is 14 residues. Germline lookup yields CDR1 KGHSH and CDR2 LQKENI. The DNA of the CDR3 is TGTGCCAGCTCCAAGACAGGGGATAATCAGCCCCAGCATTTT. Encoded protein: CASSKTGDNQPQHF.